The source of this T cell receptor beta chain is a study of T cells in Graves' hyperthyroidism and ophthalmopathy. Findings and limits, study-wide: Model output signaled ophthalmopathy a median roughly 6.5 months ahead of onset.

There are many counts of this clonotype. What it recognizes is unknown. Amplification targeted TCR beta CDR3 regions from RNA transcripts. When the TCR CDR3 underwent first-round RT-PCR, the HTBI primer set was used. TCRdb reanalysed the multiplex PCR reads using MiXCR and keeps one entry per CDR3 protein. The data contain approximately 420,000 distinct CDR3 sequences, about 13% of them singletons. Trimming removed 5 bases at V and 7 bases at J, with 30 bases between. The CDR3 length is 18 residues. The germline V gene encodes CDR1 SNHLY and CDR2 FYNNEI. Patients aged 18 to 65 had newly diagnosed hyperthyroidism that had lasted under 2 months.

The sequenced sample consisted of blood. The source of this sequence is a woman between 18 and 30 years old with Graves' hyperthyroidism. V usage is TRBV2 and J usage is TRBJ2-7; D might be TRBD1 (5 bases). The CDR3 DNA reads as TGTGCCAGCAGTAAGACAGAGACCGTTCTACATCCCCGCTGGGAGCAGTACTTC. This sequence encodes CASSKTETVLHPRWEQYF.